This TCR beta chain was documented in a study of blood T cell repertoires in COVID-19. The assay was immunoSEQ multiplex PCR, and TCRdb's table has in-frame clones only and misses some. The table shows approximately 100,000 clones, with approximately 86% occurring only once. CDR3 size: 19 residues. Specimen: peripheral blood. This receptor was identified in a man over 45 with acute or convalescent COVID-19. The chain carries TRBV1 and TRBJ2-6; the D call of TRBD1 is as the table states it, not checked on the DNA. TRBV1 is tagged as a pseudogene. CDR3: CTSSEQPGQGDSGANVLTF. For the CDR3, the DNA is TGCACCAGCAGCGAACAACCGGGACAGGGCGACTCTGGGGCCAACGTCCTGACTTTC.